The source of this T cell receptor (beta chain) is a study of spatial heterogeneity in lung cancer. About the research overall: Beta-chain sequences consistently outnumbered alpha-chain sequences in detection. The average appearance count of each unique TCR and UMI combination in raw reads was more than 9.5. The study, taken as a whole, reports: Expanded alpha and beta TCR counts within tumors tracked tumor mutation counts.

Time point defined: sample taken at primary tumor resection. The CDR3 runs 14 residues. All TCR cDNA molecules were individually tagged with a unique molecular identifier. In TCRdb, the 5' RACE reads were re-called with MiXCR into one record per CDR3 protein. The data contain about 910 distinct CDR3 sequences, about 35% of them singletons. This clonotype rates as large. Its antigen is still unknown. The source is a female donor with early-stage non-small cell lung cancer. The sample was lung tumor tissue, taken at surgery. V and J are TRBV21-1 and TRBJ1-2; the D call in the table, TRBD1, was not verified against the DNA. TRBV21-1 is labeled a pseudogene. This CDR3 is CASSKRQGRRGYTF. CDR3 DNA: TGTGCCAGCAGCAAGAGACAGGGACGGCGCGGCTACACCTTC.